These 2 T cell receptor beta chains were all obtained from the same sample, sequenced in a study of vaccination effects on CD4 cells after COVID-19. For these receptors, no antigen is known. Cells that had been cultured for approximately ten days were the source of isolated CD4+ T cells. Sometime from March through December 2020, the person acquired a SARS-CoV-2 infection that PCR confirmed. Of the BNT162b2 and mRNA-1273 vaccines, participants received two doses of one or the other. The repertoire was sequenced with immunoSEQ multiplex PCR; TCRdb's copy has only in-frame clones and lacks some. Of some 31,000 clones listed, roughly four fifths were seen once; the top ten hold under 8%. Sequences were derived from CD4+ T cells from PBMCs cultured without peptide, sampled after COVID-19 vaccination. These receptor sequences come from a human donor who had a prior SARS-CoV-2 infection.

The chain joins TRBV24-1 to TRBJ2-1; 10 bases match TRBD2. V gave up 5 bases and J gave up 8 bases; unmatched junction bases: 11. This CDR3 region has 16 residues. Germline V CDR1 and CDR2: KGHDR, SFDVKD. CDR3 loop: CATSVPLAGVPDEQFF. For the CDR3, the DNA is TGTGCCACCAGTGTCCCCCTAGCGGGAGTCCCTGATGAGCAGTTCTTC.

The V and J genes are TRBV15 and TRBJ1-4; a weak D match, TRBD1 (6 bases). The ends were cut back, 7 bases at V and 4 bases at J, with 13 bases in the middle. Germline CDR1 LNHNV, CDR2 YYDKDF (reference sequence). There are 14 residues in the CDR3. The CDR3 loop is CATTRQAYNEKLFF. For the CDR3, the DNA is TGTGCCACCACACGACAGGCATATAATGAAAAACTGTTTTTT.